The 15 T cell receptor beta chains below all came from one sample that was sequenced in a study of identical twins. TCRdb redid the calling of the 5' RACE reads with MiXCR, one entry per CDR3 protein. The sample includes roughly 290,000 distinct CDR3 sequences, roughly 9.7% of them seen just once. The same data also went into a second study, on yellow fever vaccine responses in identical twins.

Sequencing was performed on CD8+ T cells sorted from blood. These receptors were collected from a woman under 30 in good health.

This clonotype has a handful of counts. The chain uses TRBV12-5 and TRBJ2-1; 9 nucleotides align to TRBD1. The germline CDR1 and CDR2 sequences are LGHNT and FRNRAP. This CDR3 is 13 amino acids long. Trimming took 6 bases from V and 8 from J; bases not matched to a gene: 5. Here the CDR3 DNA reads TGTGCTAGTGGAACGGACAGGGGCCATGAGCAGTTCTTC. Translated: CASGTDRGHEQFF.

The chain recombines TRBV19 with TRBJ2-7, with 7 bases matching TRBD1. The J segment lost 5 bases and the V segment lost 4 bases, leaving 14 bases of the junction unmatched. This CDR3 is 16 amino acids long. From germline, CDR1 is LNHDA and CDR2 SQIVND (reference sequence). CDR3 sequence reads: CASSTGGQAFLNEQYF. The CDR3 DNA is TGTGCCAGTAGTACCGGCGGACAGGCCTTCCTCAACGAGCAGTACTTC.

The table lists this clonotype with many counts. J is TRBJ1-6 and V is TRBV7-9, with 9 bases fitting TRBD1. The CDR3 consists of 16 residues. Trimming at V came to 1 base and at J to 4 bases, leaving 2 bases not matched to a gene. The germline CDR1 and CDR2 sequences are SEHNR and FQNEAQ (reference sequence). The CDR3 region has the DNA TGTGCCAGCAGCTTAGAGACAGGGGGTTATAATTCACCCCTCCACTTT. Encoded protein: CASSLETGGYNSPLHF.

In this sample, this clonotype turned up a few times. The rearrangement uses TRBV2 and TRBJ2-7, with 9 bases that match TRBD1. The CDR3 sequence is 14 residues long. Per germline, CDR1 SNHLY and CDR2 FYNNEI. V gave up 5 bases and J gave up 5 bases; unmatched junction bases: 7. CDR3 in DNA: TGTGCCAGCAGTTCTCCGGGACAGGGTCACGAGCAGTACTTC. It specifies CASSSPGQGHEQYF.

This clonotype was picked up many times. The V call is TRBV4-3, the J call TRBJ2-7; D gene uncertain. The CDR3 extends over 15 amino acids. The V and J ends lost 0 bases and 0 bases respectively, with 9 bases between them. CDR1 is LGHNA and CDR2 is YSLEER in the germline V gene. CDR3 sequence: CASSQDGDSSYEQYF. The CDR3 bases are TGCGCCAGCAGCCAAGACGGCGACTCCTCCTACGAGCAGTACTTC.

The CDR3 DNA is TGTGCCAGCAGCCACCTAGGCGAGACTACCACAGATACGCAGTATTTT. This codes for CASSHLGETTTDTQYF. The J gene is TRBJ2-3, the V gene TRBV7-9; the D gene is possibly TRBD2 (5 bases). CDR3 length equals 16 residues. V was cut by 5 bases and J by 2 bases, with 17 bases left in between. Germline V gene sequence: CDR1 SEHNR, CDR2 FQNEAQ (reference sequence). Full variable domain (outside the CDR3, taken from reference TRBV7-9 and TRBJ2-3): DTGVSQNPRHKITKRGQNVTFRCDPISEHNRLYWYRQTLGQGPEFLTYFQNEAQLEKSRLLSDRFSAERPKGSFSTLEIQRTEQGDSAMYLCASSHLGETTTDTQYFGPGTRLTVL.

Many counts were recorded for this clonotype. In DNA, the CDR3 is TGTGCCAGCAGTTCCACGCTCTACGAGCAGTACTTC. It codes for CASSSTLYEQYF. V and J are TRBV27 and TRBJ2-7, with D uncertain. The CDR3 length is 12 residues. V was shortened by 4 bases and J by 3 bases, with 7 bases between the two germline ends. CDR1 MNHEY and CDR2 SMNVEV come from the germline V gene (reference sequence).

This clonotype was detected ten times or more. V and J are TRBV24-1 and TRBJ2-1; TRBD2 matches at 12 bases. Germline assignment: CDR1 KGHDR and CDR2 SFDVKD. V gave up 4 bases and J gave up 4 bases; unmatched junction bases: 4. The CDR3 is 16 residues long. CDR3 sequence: CATSELAGGTYNEQFF. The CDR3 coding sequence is TGTGCCACCAGTGAGCTAGCGGGAGGGACTTACAATGAGCAGTTCTTC.

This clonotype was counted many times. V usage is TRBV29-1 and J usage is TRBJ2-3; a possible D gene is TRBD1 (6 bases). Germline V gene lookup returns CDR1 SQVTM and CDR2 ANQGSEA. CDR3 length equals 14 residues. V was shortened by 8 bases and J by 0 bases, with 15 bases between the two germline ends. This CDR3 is CSPGGFGSTDTQYF. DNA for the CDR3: TGCAGCCCTGGGGGCTTCGGTAGCACAGATACGCAGTATTTT.

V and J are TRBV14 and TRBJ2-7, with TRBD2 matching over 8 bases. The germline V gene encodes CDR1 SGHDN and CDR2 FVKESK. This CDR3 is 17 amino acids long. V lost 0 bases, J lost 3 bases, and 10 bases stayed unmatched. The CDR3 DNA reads TGTGCCAGCAGCCAAGATCTCTATCCTAGCGGGTTCTACGAGCAGTACTTC. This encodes CASSQDLYPSGFYEQYF.

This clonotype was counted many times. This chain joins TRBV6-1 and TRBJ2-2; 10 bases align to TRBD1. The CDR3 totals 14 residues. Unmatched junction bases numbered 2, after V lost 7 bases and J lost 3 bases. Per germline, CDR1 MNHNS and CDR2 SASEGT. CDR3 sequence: CASIGTGDTGELFF. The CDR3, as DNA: TGTGCCAGCATCGGGACAGGGGACACCGGGGAGCTGTTTTTT.

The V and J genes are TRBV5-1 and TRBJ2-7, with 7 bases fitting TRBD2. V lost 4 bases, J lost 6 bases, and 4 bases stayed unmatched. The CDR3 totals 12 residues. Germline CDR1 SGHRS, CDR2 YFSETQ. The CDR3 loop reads CASSGGDREQYF. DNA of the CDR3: TGCGCCAGCAGCGGGGGGGATCGCGAGCAGTACTTC.

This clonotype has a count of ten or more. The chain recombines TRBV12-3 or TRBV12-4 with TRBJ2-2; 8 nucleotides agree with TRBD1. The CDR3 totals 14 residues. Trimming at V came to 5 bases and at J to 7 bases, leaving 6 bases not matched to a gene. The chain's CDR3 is CASSTQGAGGELFF. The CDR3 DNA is TGTGCCAGCAGTACCCAGGGGGCTGGCGGGGAGCTGTTTTTT.

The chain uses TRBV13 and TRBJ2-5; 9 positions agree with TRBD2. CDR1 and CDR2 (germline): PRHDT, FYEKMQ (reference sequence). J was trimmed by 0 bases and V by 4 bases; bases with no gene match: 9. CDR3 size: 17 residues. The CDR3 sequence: CASSSRSGLANQETQYF. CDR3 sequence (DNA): TGTGCCAGCAGCTCCCGGTCCGGACTAGCGAACCAAGAGACCCAGTACTTC. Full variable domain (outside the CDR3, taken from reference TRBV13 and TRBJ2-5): AAGVIQSPRHLIKEKRETATLKCYPIPRHDTVYWYQQGPGQDPQFLISFYEKMQSDKGSIPDRFSAQQFSDYHSELNMSSLELGDSALYFCASSSRSGLANQETQYFGPGTRLLVL.

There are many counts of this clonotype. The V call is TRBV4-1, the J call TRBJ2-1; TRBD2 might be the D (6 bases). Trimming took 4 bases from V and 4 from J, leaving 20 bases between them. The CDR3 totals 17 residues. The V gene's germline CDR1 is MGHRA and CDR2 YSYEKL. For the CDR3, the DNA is TGCGCCAGCAGCCCGATCCTAGCGCGACCATCTTACAATGAGCAGTTCTTC. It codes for CASSPILARPSYNEQFF.